The 32 T cell receptor beta chains reported below all come from one sample, sequenced in a study of beta chain features in type 1 diabetes. The sequenced template was cDNA made from the entire isolated RNA. The assay was immunoSEQ multiplex PCR, and TCRdb's table has in-frame clones only and misses some. The data hold 150,000 or so clones, with about 8.7% observed a single time. Sequencing was carried out using central memory CD4+ T cells from blood. These receptors originate from a man younger than 35 in good health.

The rearrangement joins TRBV5-1 to TRBJ1-1; possible D gene TRBD1, 5 bases. The CDR3 consists of 15 residues. Trimming removed 2 bases at V and 4 bases at J, with 15 bases between. Germline lookup yields CDR1 SGHRS and CDR2 YFSETQ. Here the CDR3 reads CASSFEERGPTEAFF. The CDR3 DNA follows: TGCGCCAGCAGCTTCGAGGAGCGGGGACCCACTGAAGCTTTCTTT.

This clone was observed at least ten times. The chain combines TRBV30 with TRBJ2-5; TRBD2 is a possible D gene (5 bases). V was trimmed by 2 bases and J by 6 bases, leaving 7 bases between them. From germline, CDR1 is GTSNPN and CDR2 SVGIG (reference sequence). The CDR3 extends over 11 amino acids. In nucleotides, the CDR3 is TGTGCCTGGAGTAGAGGGAAGACCCAGTACTTC. Protein: CAWSRGKTQYF. The whole variable domain, remainder taken from reference TRBV30 and TRBJ2-5, is SQTIHQWPATLVQPVGSPLSLECTVEGTSNPNLYWYRQAAGRGLQLLFYSVGIGQISSEVPQNLSASRPQDRQFILSSKKLLLSDSGFYLCAWSRGKTQYFGPGTRLLVL.

V and J are TRBV4-3 and TRBJ2-5; D perhaps matches TRBD1 (6 bases). This CDR3 is built from 15 residues. V lost 0 bases and J 5 bases, leaving 13 bases between the germline ends. The germline V gene encodes CDR1 LGHNA and CDR2 YSLEER. This CDR3 is CASSQDTGTGETQYF. The CDR3 region has the DNA TGCGCCAGCAGCCAAGACACAGGGACGGGCGAGACCCAGTACTTC.

This clone was observed a handful of times. The chain uses TRBV6-1 and TRBJ1-2, with 7 bases matching TRBD1. Germline lookup yields CDR1 MNHNS and CDR2 SASEGT. The V and J ends lost 6 bases and 4 bases, in that order; junction bases with no gene match: 8. The CDR3 is 14 amino acids. CDR3 in DNA: TGTGCCAGCAGACGGGACAGCAATTCCTATGGCTACACCTTC. This encodes CASRRDSNSYGYTF.

The V gene is TRBV11-2, the J gene TRBJ1-2; 7 bases align to TRBD1. The CDR3 sequence is 15 residues long. J lost 4 bases, V lost 5 bases, and 10 bases had no gene match. CDR1 SGHAT and CDR2 FQNNGV come from the germline V gene. CDR3 nucleotide sequence: TGTGCCAGCAGCCCTCCGGGACAGAAAATCTATGGCTACACCTTC. It is translated as CASSPPGQKIYGYTF.

The rearrangement links TRBV4-2 to TRBJ1-2; D is perhaps TRBD1 (6 bases). Germline CDR1 and CDR2: LGHNA and YNFKEQ. Trimming shortened V by 1 base and J by 1 base, and 13 bases separated the two germline ends. This CDR3 is 16 amino acids long. CDR3 residues: CASSQVAGEGNYGYTF. The CDR3 nucleotides read TGTGCCAGCAGCCAAGTTGCAGGGGAGGGTAACTATGGCTACACCTTC.

CDR3 sequence reads: CASRVQGYYGYTF. CDR3 coding DNA: TGTGCCAGCAGAGTACAGGGTTACTATGGCTACACCTTC. The chain is built from TRBV2 and TRBJ1-2, with D maybe TRBD1 (6 bases). The CDR3 totals 13 residues. V was shortened by 6 bases and J by 3 bases, with 11 bases between the two germline ends. Germline V lookup: CDR1 SNHLY, CDR2 FYNNEI.

This clone appeared a few times. V is TRBV5-4 and J is TRBJ2-3, with 9 nucleotides matching TRBD2. Per the germline V gene, CDR1 is SGHNT and CDR2 is YYREEE (reference sequence). Trimming took 5 bases from V and 4 from J; bases not matched to a gene: 8. CDR3 length equals 15 residues. CDR3: CASSQQRGVADTQYF. The CDR3 DNA sequence: TGTGCCAGCAGTCAACAGCGGGGGGTGGCAGATACGCAGTATTTT.

This clone has only a few counts. This chain links TRBV20-1 with TRBJ2-1; D remains unclear. The V end was cut by 7 bases, the J end by 12 bases, with 13 bases between. This CDR3 comprises 10 residues. Germline loops: CDR1 DFQATT, CDR2 SNEGSKA (reference sequence). CDR3 DNA: TGCAGTGGTCGCCAGGTAGGGCAGTTCTTC. Its translation is CSGRQVGQFF.

The J gene is TRBJ2-3, the V gene TRBV5-6, with 12 bases identical to TRBD2. Germline assignment: CDR1 SGHDT and CDR2 YYEEEE. Losses at the gene ends were 0 bases for V and 3 bases for J; bases not matched to a gene: 11. The CDR3 loop spans 19 amino acids. CDR3 protein: CASSLGLPGLAGSTDTQYF. As DNA, the CDR3 is TGTGCCAGCAGCTTGGGTTTACCGGGACTAGCGGGTTCTACAGATACGCAGTATTTT.

This clone was picked up a small number of times. The V and J genes are TRBV12-5 and TRBJ2-1, with 10 bases identical to TRBD2. The CDR3 runs to 16 residues. The V and J ends lost 0 bases and 4 bases, in that order; junction bases with no gene match: 3. CDR1 is LGHNT, CDR2 FRNRAP, per germline. The CDR3 region has the DNA TGTGCTAGTGGTTTGGTTTTAGCGGGAGGTTACAATGAGCAGTTCTTC. It is translated as CASGLVLAGGYNEQFF.

This clone was detected only a few times. The rearrangement uses TRBV5-4 and TRBJ2-2, with TRBD1 matching over 10 bases. Germline assignment: CDR1 SGHNT and CDR2 YYREEE (reference sequence). The CDR3 extends over 16 amino acids. The junction had 11 bases not matched to a gene; V was cut back by 4 bases and J by 8 bases. DNA for the CDR3: TGTGCCAGCAGCCCGGACGACAGGGGGCGGAGAGGGGAGCTGTTTTTT. Amino acid sequence: CASSPDDRGRRGELFF.

The V gene is TRBV2, the J gene TRBJ1-6, with TRBD1 matching 7 bases. V lost 9 bases, J lost 7 bases, and 6 bases stayed unmatched. CDR1 and CDR2 (germline): SNHLY, FYNNEI. The CDR3 consists of 13 residues. This CDR3 reads CARETGNNSPLHF. The DNA for the CDR3 is TGTGCCAGGGAGACAGGGAACAATTCACCCCTCCACTTT.

In this sample, this clone turned up a few times. The chain combines TRBV6-5 with TRBJ2-2; D gene uncertain. Germline V gives CDR1 MNHEY, CDR2 SVGAGI. CDR3 length equals 15 residues. Trimming removed 7 bases at V and 8 bases at J, with 20 bases between. CDR3 coding DNA: TGTGCCAGCAAAGCCGGGTCGGCAGTGGTAGGGGAGCTGTTTTTT. Protein sequence: CASKAGSAVVGELFF.

This clone was observed a few times. This chain connects TRBV6-5 to TRBJ1-1; D is ambiguous. The CDR3 consists of 13 residues. Germline V CDR1 and CDR2: MNHEY, SVGAGI. V lost 6 bases and J lost 4, with 12 bases in between. DNA for the CDR3: TGTGCCAGCAGGAGCACCGGGAGCACTGAAGCTTTCTTT. It specifies CASRSTGSTEAFF.

The V call is TRBV18, the J call TRBJ2-5; 9 bases agree with TRBD1. Per the germline V gene, CDR1 is KGHSH and CDR2 is LQKENI. CDR3 length: 17 amino acids. V was pared by 5 bases and J by 3 bases, with 13 bases of the junction left unmatched. The CDR3 DNA is TGTGCCAGCTCAAGTCAACTACTGACAGGGGGTGAAGAGACCCAGTACTTC. Translating gives CASSSQLLTGGEETQYF.

This clone turned up a few times. This chain connects TRBV25-1 to TRBJ2-1, with no clear D. The CDR3 consists of 13 residues. V lost 1 base and J 6 bases, leaving 7 bases between the germline ends. Germline CDR1 is MGHDK and CDR2 is SYGVNS. The CDR3 loop is CASSEFRINEQFF. CDR3 sequence (DNA): TGTGCCAGCAGTGAATTCAGGATCAATGAGCAGTTCTTC.

This clone was seen only a few times. This chain links TRBV7-8 with TRBJ2-5, with D perhaps matching TRBD1 (5 bases). Germline-derived CDR1 and CDR2 are SGHVS and FQNEAQ. The germline V and J ends were trimmed by 5 bases and 2 bases, with 15 bases remaining between them. The CDR3 length is 15 residues. CDR3 DNA sequence: TGTGCCAGCAGCCTAAACCAGGGCGAGCAAGAGACCCAGTACTTC. This translates into CASSLNQGEQETQYF.

The chain combines TRBV28 with TRBJ1-6, with unresolved D. The germline CDR1 and CDR2 sequences are MDHEN and SYDVKM. This CDR3 is 16 amino acids long. V dropped 2 bases and J dropped 4 bases, with 12 bases sitting between them. The CDR3 coding sequence is TGTGCCAGCAGTTTACTACCCGGACTGTATAATTCACCCCTCCACTTT. It encodes CASSLLPGLYNSPLHF.

The genes are TRBV28 and TRBJ1-4; no reliable D call. Trimming removed 8 bases from V and 0 bases from J, with 10 bases in between. This CDR3 comprises 14 residues. The germline V gene has CDR1 MDHEN and CDR2 SYDVKM. This CDR3 reads CASQTRATNEKLFF. The CDR3 DNA sequence: TGTGCCAGCCAAACTAGGGCAACTAATGAAAAACTGTTTTTT. The full variable domain, its missing parts supplied by reference TRBV28 and TRBJ1-4, is DVKVTQSSRYLVKRTGEKVFLECVQDMDHENMFWYRQDPGLGLRLIYFSYDVKMKEKGDIPEGYSVSREKKERFSLILESASTNQTSMYLCASQTRATNEKLFFGSGTQLSVL.

This chain links TRBV7-2 with TRBJ1-1; D gene ambiguous. Per germline, CDR1 SGHTA and CDR2 FQGNSA. CDR3 length: 13 amino acids. Trimming took off 4 bases at V and 3 bases at J, with 9 bases between the two ends. The CDR3 DNA reads as TGTGCCAGCAGCTCTCAACGGGACACTGAAGCTTTCTTT. It translates to CASSSQRDTEAFF.

The chain has TRBV11-2 and TRBJ1-1, with D possibly TRBD1 on 5 matching bases. Trimming pared 3 bases from V and 7 bases from J, leaving 9 bases between. The germline V gene has CDR1 SGHAT and CDR2 FQNNGV. The CDR3 is 12 amino acids. This CDR3 is CASSFSDSEAFF. As DNA, the CDR3 is TGTGCCAGCAGCTTTTCTGACAGTGAAGCTTTCTTT.

The chain has TRBV23-1 and TRBJ2-7, with a tentative D call TRBD2 (7 bases). TRBV23-1 is an ORF for which the function is uncertain. There are 16 residues in the CDR3. Trimming stripped 0 bases from V and 3 bases from J, with 15 bases between. The CDR3 loop is CASSQSRGAGVYEQYF. The CDR3 DNA follows: TGCGCCAGCAGTCAATCACGGGGGGCAGGGGTCTACGAGCAGTACTTC.

The chain has TRBV6-1 and TRBJ2-2; TRBD1 might be the D (5 bases). The CDR3 covers 15 residues. The germline gives CDR1 MNHNS, CDR2 SASEGT. V shed 3 bases and J shed 4 bases, with 12 bases lying between them. The CDR3 sequence: CASSEGQRATGELFF. The CDR3 nucleotides are TGTGCCAGCAGTGAGGGGCAGAGAGCCACCGGGGAGCTGTTTTTT.

This clone occurred a few times. In DNA form, the CDR3 reads TGTGCCAGCAGCCAAGCACCGGGACTAGCGGGGGGCTCCTACAATGAGCAGTTCTTC. This sequence encodes CASSQAPGLAGGSYNEQFF. V and J are TRBV4-2 and TRBJ2-1, with 15 bases lining up with TRBD2. J gave up 0 bases and V 1 base, and 4 bases lay outside the gene matches. Germline loops: CDR1 LGHNA, CDR2 YNFKEQ. CDR3 length: 19 residues.

This clone was observed a handful of times. The rearrangement links TRBV7-3 to TRBJ2-3, with D hard to call. Germline V CDR1 and CDR2: SGHTA, FQGTGA. V lost 2 bases to trimming and J lost 0 bases, with 9 bases between them. The CDR3 consists of 15 residues. The CDR3 DNA reads TGTGCCAGCAGCTTACAACCACAGAGCACAGATACGCAGTATTTT. Translation gives CASSLQPQSTDTQYF. The whole variable domain, remainder taken from reference TRBV7-3 and TRBJ2-3, is GAGVSQTPSNKVTEKGKYVELRCDPISGHTALYWYRQSLGQGPEFLIYFQGTGAADDSGLPNDRFFAVRPEGSVSTLKIQRTERGDSAVYLCASSLQPQSTDTQYFGPGTRLTVL.

This chain links TRBV9 with TRBJ2-2; 10 positions match TRBD2. V shed 3 bases and J 6 bases; nucleotides not matched to a gene: 17. The CDR3 sequence is 19 residues long. Per germline, CDR1 SGDLS and CDR2 YYNGEE. CDR3 coding DNA: TGTGCCAGCAGCGCTGCCCGCGGTCCTAGCGGGGGAGCGGCCGGGGAGCTGTTTTTT. Translating it yields CASSAARGPSGGAAGELFF.

This clone was seen more than once but under ten times. Compared with germline, one end of the junction differs, possibly owing to a read error. The chain recombines TRBV4-1 with TRBJ2-6; D perhaps matches TRBD1 (6 bases). CDR3 length: 16 residues. Germline V gives CDR1 MGHRA, CDR2 YSYEKL. For the CDR3, the DNA is TGTGCCAGCAGCCAGATACAGGGATCTGGGGCCAACGTCCTGACTTTC. Protein product: CASSQIQGSGANVLTF.

The chain employs TRBV6-5 and TRBJ1-4; possibly TRBD1 for D (5 bases). The length of the CDR3 is 11 residues. CDR1 MNHEY and CDR2 SVGAGI come from the germline V gene. With 7 bases removed from V and 8 bases from J, the gap between germline ends came to 8 bases. CDR3 loop: CASKGQEKLFF. DNA for the CDR3: TGTGCCAGCAAGGGGCAGGAAAAACTGTTTTTT.

The table lists this clone with a count of one. The chain recombines TRBV6-5 with TRBJ1-2; TRBD1 matches at 8 bases. The CDR3 totals 14 residues. CDR1 is MNHEY and CDR2 is SVGAGI in the germline V gene. V lost 5 bases to trimming and J lost 6 bases; unmatched junction nucleotides: 8. CDR3 in amino acids: CASSLQGAWDGYTF. CDR3 bases: TGTGCCAGCAGTCTCCAGGGGGCATGGGATGGCTACACCTTC.

V gene TRBV4-3 combines with J gene TRBJ2-2; the D gene is possibly TRBD2 (5 bases). Germline V CDR1 and CDR2: LGHNA, YSLEER. The CDR3 has 13 amino acids. Trimming took 8 bases from V and 4 from J, leaving 11 bases between them. The CDR3 here is CASAGFLTGELFF. CDR3 nucleotides: TGCGCCAGCGCGGGCTTTCTCACCGGGGAGCTGTTTTTT.

This clone showed up just a few times. The chain has TRBV18 and TRBJ2-3; the match to TRBD1 covers 8 bases. Germline V gene lookup returns CDR1 KGHSH and CDR2 LQKENI. The CDR3 has 16 residues. Unmatched junction bases numbered 8, after V lost 5 bases and J lost 1 base. Here the CDR3 reads CASSSDRDRGTDTQYF. The CDR3 DNA follows: TGTGCCAGCTCATCGGACAGGGATCGGGGCACAGATACGCAGTATTTT.